Each of the 30 T cell receptor beta chains below was sequenced from the same sample in a study of cytomegalovirus exposure and HLA in healthy donors. In the PCR, 60 Vbeta and 13 Jbeta primers were used. The assay was immunoSEQ multiplex PCR, and TCRdb's table has in-frame clones only and misses some. The sample lists approximately 90,000 clones, around three quarters occurring once. The specimen sequenced was PBMCs. The receptors here all came from a male donor in good health and CMV-seronegative.

DNA for the CDR3: TGTGCCTACCGCGAGGGGGTCGGGTTTCAGCCCCAGCATTTT. This sequence encodes CAYREGVGFQPQHF. The genes are TRBV30 and TRBJ1-5; possible D gene TRBD1, 6 bases. The V end was cut by 7 bases, the J end by 6 bases, with 19 bases between. The CDR3 contains 14 residues. CDR1 and CDR2 (germline): GTSNPN, SVGIG (reference sequence).

The V gene is TRBV28, the J gene TRBJ1-6, with D possibly TRBD1 on 6 matching bases. Trimming left V 5 bases short and J 3 bases short, with 14 bases between. This CDR3 has 16 amino acids. The V gene's germline CDR1 is MDHEN and CDR2 SYDVKM. The CDR3 DNA reads as TGTGCCAGCAGTCCGACCGGGACAAACTATAATTCACCCCTCCACTTT. It encodes CASSPTGTNYNSPLHF.

The chain recombines TRBV4-3 with TRBJ1-2, with D possibly matching TRBD1 (5 bases). With 4 bases removed from V and 4 bases from J, the gap between germline ends came to 7 bases. In germline, CDR1 is LGHNA, CDR2 YSLEER. CDR3 size: 12 residues. The CDR3 sequence: CASSLGGYGYTF. For the CDR3, the DNA is TGCGCCAGCAGCCTGGGGGGCTATGGCTACACCTTC.

This chain joins TRBV27 and TRBJ1-2, with 9 bases fitting TRBD1. The CDR3 length is 15 residues. The germline gives CDR1 MNHEY, CDR2 SMNVEV (reference sequence). V shed 2 bases, J shed 4 bases, and the junction held 5 bases outside the gene matches. CDR3 nucleotides: TGTGCCAGCAGTTTAGAAGGGACAGGGTTCTATGGCTACACCTTC. It encodes CASSLEGTGFYGYTF.

This chain joins TRBV7-9 and TRBJ1-2, with a possible D match to TRBD1 (5 bases). CDR3 length equals 14 residues. The V and J ends lost 6 bases and 3 bases respectively, with 14 bases between them. Per the germline V gene, CDR1 is SEHNR and CDR2 is FQNEAQ (reference sequence). The CDR3, as DNA: TGTGCCAGCAGTTTTGGAGGGGATTACTATGGCTACACCTTC. This translates into CASSFGGDYYGYTF.

The chain's CDR3 is CARSLLPPGAGVGTQYF. DNA of the CDR3: TGTGCCAGAAGCCTGCTCCCGCCCGGGGCGGGAGTGGGTACGCAGTATTTT. The chain is built from TRBV5-3 and TRBJ2-3; 7 bases agree with TRBD2. Being an ORF, TRBV5-3 has a function that is uncertain. There are 17 residues in the CDR3. V was clipped by 4 bases and J by 8 bases; unmatched bases: 19.

The rearrangement uses TRBV11-3 and TRBJ2-5; the match to TRBD1 covers 7 bases. The germline V gene has CDR1 SGHNT and CDR2 YENEEA. The CDR3 sequence is 15 residues long. The J segment lost 3 bases and the V segment lost 5 bases, leaving 9 bases of the junction unmatched. The CDR3 nucleotides are TGTGCCAGCAGCCTCCCGGGGACAGACAAAGAGACCCAGTACTTC. This translates into CASSLPGTDKETQYF.

This clone was seen once. The chain recombines TRBV25-1 with TRBJ1-6; TRBD1 matches at 9 bases. After removal of 5 bases from V and 8 bases from J, the junction contained 10 bases not matched to a gene. Germline assignment: CDR1 MGHDK and CDR2 SYGVNS. The CDR3 sequence is 16 residues long. The chain's CDR3 is CASSIPGQGFYSPLHF. CDR3 nucleotide sequence: TGTGCCAGCAGTATCCCGGGACAGGGCTTCTATTCACCCCTCCACTTT.

This clone was found once. J is TRBJ1-5 and V is TRBV7-9; TRBD1 is a possible D gene (5 bases). The germline gives CDR1 SEHNR, CDR2 FQNEAQ (reference sequence). V lost 6 bases and J lost 3, with 21 bases in between. This CDR3 has 17 amino acids. In DNA form, the CDR3 reads TGTGCCAGCAGACCAGACCCCCAAGGGGTGCACAATCAGCCCCAGCATTTT. It encodes CASRPDPQGVHNQPQHF.

The chain recombines TRBV5-6 with TRBJ1-5; a weak D match, TRBD1 (5 bases). CDR3 length equals 15 residues. The germline CDR1 and CDR2 sequences are SGHDT and YYEEEE. Trimming left V 1 base short and J 0 bases short, with 8 bases between. Here the CDR3 reads CASSLRQTSNQPQHF. The CDR3 coding sequence is TGTGCCAGCAGCTTGCGACAGACTAGCAATCAGCCCCAGCATTTT.

This chain uses TRBV5-8 with TRBJ1-1; TRBD1 agrees at 7 bases. Germline lookup yields CDR1 SGHTS and CDR2 YDEGEE. This CDR3 is 13 amino acids long. The CDR3 region has the DNA TGTGCGTCTCAGACAGGGTTGAACACTGAAGCTTTCTTT. It encodes CASQTGLNTEAFF.

V gene TRBV28 combines with J gene TRBJ2-5, with D unclear. Germline V gives CDR1 MDHEN, CDR2 SYDVKM. The V end lost 2 bases, the J end lost 2 bases, and 6 bases lay between the germline ends. The CDR3 contains 13 residues. CDR3: CASSLAAQETQYF. Here the CDR3 DNA reads TGTGCCAGCAGTTTAGCGGCGCAAGAGACCCAGTACTTC.

The rearrangement uses TRBV19 and TRBJ1-1; unclear D gene. Trimming took 8 bases from V and 1 from J, leaving 8 bases between them. From germline, CDR1 is LNHDA and CDR2 SQIVND (reference sequence). There are 12 residues in the CDR3. For the CDR3, the DNA is TGTGCCAGTGCGGAACCGAACACTGAAGCTTTCTTT. Its protein is CASAEPNTEAFF.

The chain links TRBV7-2 to TRBJ1-1; maybe TRBD1 (6 bases). The ends were cut back, 2 bases at V and 1 base at J, with 8 bases in the middle. CDR3 length: 14 amino acids. Looked up from germline, CDR1 is SGHTA and CDR2 is FQGNSA. The CDR3 nucleotides are TGTGCCAGCAGCTTATTGGGACAGAACACTGAAGCTTTCTTT. Translated: CASSLLGQNTEAFF.

This clone appeared a single time. The chain links TRBV5-1 to TRBJ1-2; TRBD1 matches at 7 bases. The CDR3 length is 14 residues. V shed 4 bases, J shed 8 bases, and the junction held 11 bases outside the gene matches. Germline V CDR1 and CDR2: SGHRS, YFSETQ. The CDR3 spells CASSTTGAPRGYTF. DNA of the CDR3: TGCGCCAGCAGCACCACAGGGGCCCCAAGGGGCTACACCTTC. Together with reference TRBV5-1 and TRBJ1-2, the CDR3 gives the full variable domain: KAGVTQTPRYLIKTRGQQVTLSCSPISGHRSVSWYQQTPGQGLQFLFEYFSETQRNKGNFPGRFSGRQFSNSRSEMNVSTLELGDSALYLCASSTTGAPRGYTFGSGTRLTVV.

The genes are TRBV2 and TRBJ1-3; 10 bases fit TRBD1. CDR1 and CDR2 (germline): SNHLY, FYNNEI. The CDR3 has 15 residues. Unmatched junction bases numbered 4, after V lost 5 bases and J lost 3 bases. DNA for the CDR3: TGTGCCAGCAGTCTCGACAGGGGGCGTGGAAACACCATATATTTT. This sequence encodes CASSLDRGRGNTIYF.

The V gene is TRBV29-1, the J gene TRBJ1-1, with a possible D match to TRBD1 (6 bases). The CDR3 extends over 13 amino acids. Germline-derived CDR1 and CDR2 are SQVTM and ANQGSEA. Trimming shortened V by 7 bases and J by 7 bases, and 19 bases separated the two germline ends. The CDR3 nucleotides read TGCAGCGCGGTCAGAGTTAAGGGGGATGAAGCTTTCTTT. Translated: CSAVRVKGDEAFF.

This clone occurred once. V and J are TRBV5-6 and TRBJ2-3, with D possibly TRBD2 on 5 matching bases. V lost 2 bases, J lost 2 bases, and 18 bases lay in between. Germline lookup yields CDR1 SGHDT and CDR2 YYEEEE. The CDR3 has 17 residues. CDR3 in amino acids: CASSFMEAGGFTDTQYF. DNA of the CDR3: TGTGCCAGCAGCTTTATGGAGGCAGGCGGATTCACAGATACGCAGTATTTT.

This chain joins TRBV6-5 and TRBJ2-3; the D gene is possibly TRBD1 (6 bases). In germline, CDR1 is MNHEY, CDR2 SVGAGI. The CDR3 runs 14 residues. The V gene lost 4 bases and the J gene lost 2 bases, with 10 bases spanning the gap. The CDR3 region is CASSWGQATDTQYF. In nucleotides, the CDR3 is TGTGCCAGCAGTTGGGGACAAGCCACAGATACGCAGTATTTT.

Regarding this clone: Other DNA sequences in the sample encode the same CDR3. This chain connects TRBV10-3 to TRBJ1-1; tentative D call: TRBD1 (5 bases). This CDR3 spans 15 amino acids. Germline V gives CDR1 ENHRY, CDR2 SYGVKD. V shed 11 bases and J shed 0 bases, with 19 bases lying between them. The CDR3 region has the DNA TGTGCCTCCGCCATCAAGGAGGGGCTGAACACTGAAGCTTTCTTT. The encoded protein is CASAIKEGLNTEAFF.

The J gene is TRBJ1-2, the V gene TRBV18; D is unclear. V shed 3 bases and J shed 4 bases, with 9 bases lying between them. The CDR3 length is 13 residues. CDR1 and CDR2 (germline): KGHSH, LQKENI. The CDR3 reads CASSPSQRYGYTF. The CDR3 bases are TGTGCCAGCTCACCGAGCCAGCGCTATGGCTACACCTTC.

This rearrangement joins TRBV7-9 to TRBJ1-4, with D possibly being TRBD1 (5 bases). V was trimmed by 5 bases and J by 5 bases, leaving 15 bases between them. Germline V gene data show CDR1 as SEHNR and CDR2 as FQNEAQ (reference sequence). This CDR3 comprises 15 residues. The CDR3 region has the DNA TGTGCCAGCAGCAATCTAGGGGATGGAAATGAAAAACTGTTTTTT. As protein: CASSNLGDGNEKLFF.

The V gene is TRBV28, the J gene TRBJ1-2; a possible D gene is TRBD1 (5 bases). V was clipped by 1 base and J by 8 bases, with 14 bases between them. The CDR3 is made up of 14 amino acids. CDR1 and CDR2 (germline): MDHEN, SYDVKM. The CDR3 sequence: CASSLYRATAGYTF. The CDR3 DNA is TGTGCCAGCAGTTTATACCGGGCGACAGCAGGCTACACCTTC.

The CDR3, as DNA: TGTGCCAGCAGCTCCTCTGGAGCGTGGAATGAGCAGTTCTTC. Translation gives CASSSSGAWNEQFF. J is TRBJ2-1 and V is TRBV5-4; no reliable D call. With 3 bases removed from V and 7 bases from J, the gap between germline ends came to 14 bases. The germline V gene has CDR1 SGHNT and CDR2 YYREEE (reference sequence). The CDR3 length is 14 residues.

The CDR3 nucleotides read TGCGCCAGCGGGCGAGTGCCTGGGCTTAACACTGAAGCTTTCTTT. It yields the protein CASGRVPGLNTEAFF. V is TRBV5-1 and J is TRBJ1-1; D unclear. Per the germline V gene, CDR1 is SGHRS and CDR2 is YFSETQ. CDR3 size: 15 residues. Trimming pared 7 bases from V and 2 bases from J, leaving 18 bases between.

In nucleotides, the CDR3 is TGTGCCAGCCAAAGGGGTCGGTGGAACACTGAAGCTTTCTTT. Translation: CASQRGRWNTEAFF. The chain combines TRBV27 with TRBJ1-1, with a possible D match to TRBD1 (5 bases). The V end lost 8 bases, the J end lost 1 base, and 14 bases lay between the germline ends. This CDR3 is 14 amino acids long. Germline lookup yields CDR1 MNHEY and CDR2 SMNVEV (reference sequence).

The chain is built from TRBV5-4 and TRBJ2-7; the D gene is possibly TRBD1 (6 bases). The germline V and J ends were trimmed by 1 base and 2 bases, with 10 bases remaining between them. The CDR3 is 14 residues long. In germline, CDR1 is SGHNT, CDR2 YYREEE (reference sequence). Here the CDR3 reads CASSLQGSTYEQYF. CDR3 DNA: TGTGCCAGCAGCTTGCAGGGGTCGACCTACGAGCAGTACTTC.

The chain couples TRBV5-6 to TRBJ2-1; D remains ambiguous. The germline V gene encodes CDR1 SGHDT and CDR2 YYEEEE. V was shortened by 5 bases and J by 0 bases, with 12 bases between the two germline ends. The CDR3 contains 15 residues. As DNA, the CDR3 is TGTGCCAGCAGTTTCAGGTTCCACTCCTACAATGAGCAGTTCTTC. Its protein product is CASSFRFHSYNEQFF.

This clone came up a few times. J is TRBJ2-3 and V is TRBV7-2, with TRBD2 matching 8 bases. The CDR3 contains 16 residues. The V gene end was trimmed by 5 bases and the J gene end by 0 bases; junction bases not matched to a gene: 7. CDR1 and CDR2 (germline): SGHTA, FQGNSA. The CDR3 loop is CASSPQSSGSTDTQYF. The CDR3 DNA follows: TGTGCCAGCAGCCCCCAGTCTAGCGGGAGCACAGATACGCAGTATTTT.

The chain uses TRBV9 and TRBJ2-7; 7 bases align to TRBD1. The CDR3 runs 13 residues. V trimming: 4 bases; J trimming: 7 bases; junction bases outside the gene matches: 8. Germline-derived CDR1 and CDR2 are SGDLS and YYNGEE. The CDR3 loop is CASSTRDRGEQYF. CDR3 coding DNA: TGTGCCAGCAGCACTCGGGACAGAGGTGAGCAGTACTTC.